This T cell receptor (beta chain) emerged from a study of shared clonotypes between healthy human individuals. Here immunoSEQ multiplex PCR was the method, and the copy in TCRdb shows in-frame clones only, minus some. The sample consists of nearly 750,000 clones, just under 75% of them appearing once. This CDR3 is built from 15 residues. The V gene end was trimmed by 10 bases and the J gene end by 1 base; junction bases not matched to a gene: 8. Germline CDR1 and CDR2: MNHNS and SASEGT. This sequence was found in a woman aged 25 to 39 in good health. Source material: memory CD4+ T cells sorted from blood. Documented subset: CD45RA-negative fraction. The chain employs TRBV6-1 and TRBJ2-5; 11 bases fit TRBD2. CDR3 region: CATTKTSGIQETQYF. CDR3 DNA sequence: TGTGCCACGACCAAGACTAGCGGGATCCAAGAGACCCAGTACTTC.